The 14 T cell receptor beta chains below all came from one sample that was sequenced in a study of blood T cell repertoires in COVID-19. The assay was immunoSEQ multiplex PCR, and TCRdb's table has in-frame clones only and misses some. The sample consists of a few hundred thousand clones, about 91% of them appearing once. The sequencing sample was made of PBMCs or T cells enriched from blood (not recorded which). Receptors were obtained from a woman between 35 and 50 years old with acute COVID-19.

This chain links TRBV7-9 with TRBJ1-2, with D perhaps matching TRBD1 (6 bases). Germline assignment: CDR1 SEHNR and CDR2 FQNEAQ (reference sequence). This CDR3 comprises 14 residues. Trimming shortened V by 7 bases and J by 4 bases, and 16 bases separated the two germline ends. The CDR3, as DNA: TGTGCCAGCACCAACGAGGGGGTGACCTATGGCTACACCTTC. This codes for CASTNEGVTYGYTF. Full variable domain (missing parts from reference TRBV7-9 and TRBJ1-2): DTGVSQNPRHKITKRGQNVTFRCDPISEHNRLYWYRQTLGQGPEFLTYFQNEAQLEKSRLLSDRFSAERPKGSFSTLEIQRTEQGDSAMYLCASTNEGVTYGYTFGSGTRLTVV.

This sequence joins TRBV19 and TRBJ2-1, with TRBD2 matching over 13 bases. J was trimmed by 7 bases and V by 4 bases; bases with no gene match: 1. The germline gives CDR1 LNHDA, CDR2 SQIVND (reference sequence). The CDR3 consists of 14 residues. CDR3 bases: TGTGCCAGTAGTAGGACTAGCGGGAGAAATGAGCAGTTCTTC. It yields the protein CASSRTSGRNEQFF.

This rearrangement joins TRBV9 to TRBJ1-1; 7 bases align to TRBD1. Germline assignment: CDR1 SGDLS and CDR2 YYNGEE. V gave up 5 bases and J gave up 7 bases; unmatched junction bases: 14. CDR3 length: 15 amino acids. CDR3 in DNA: TGTGCCAGCAGTAGTAGCGACAGGGAGTATGTTGAAGCTTTCTTT. Residues: CASSSSDREYVEAFF.

The table lists this clone with a count of one. The V and J genes are TRBV29-1 and TRBJ1-1, with TRBD1 matching over 11 bases. The junction had 4 bases not matched to a gene; V was cut back by 6 bases and J by 4 bases. Germline CDR1 is SQVTM and CDR2 is ANQGSEA. The CDR3 contains 13 residues. The CDR3 here is CSVGQGAGTEAFF. CDR3 sequence (DNA): TGCAGCGTCGGACAGGGGGCTGGCACTGAAGCTTTCTTT.

The chain uses TRBV5-1 and TRBJ2-7; 7 bases are shared with TRBD1. Trimming took 2 bases from V and 2 from J; bases not matched to a gene: 10. The germline V gene has CDR1 SGHRS and CDR2 YFSETQ. This CDR3 comprises 16 residues. In DNA, the CDR3 is TGCGCCAGCAGCTTCGGACAGGCCACCACTACCTACGAGCAGTACTTC. This encodes CASSFGQATTTYEQYF.

The rearrangement links TRBV11-2 to TRBJ1-1; a weak D match, TRBD1 (5 bases). The CDR3 spans 15 residues. The germline CDR1 and CDR2 sequences are SGHAT and FQNNGV. Trimming left V 4 bases short and J 5 bases short, with 17 bases between. The CDR3 is CASSSVGGGITEAFF. In DNA, the CDR3 is TGTGCCAGCAGCTCCGTGGGCGGGGGGATTACTGAAGCTTTCTTT. Variable domain in full (rest from reference TRBV11-2 and TRBJ1-1): EAGVAQSPRYKIIEKRQSVAFWCNPISGHATLYWYQQILGQGPKLLIQFQNNGVVDDSQLPKDRFSAERLKGVDSTLKIQPAKLEDSAVYLCASSSVGGGITEAFFGQGTRLTVV.

V usage is TRBV5-1 and J usage is TRBJ2-1; 7 bases are a match to TRBD1. Germline CDR1 reads SGHRS; CDR2 reads YFSETQ. The CDR3 length is 14 residues. J was trimmed by 7 bases and V by 4 bases; bases with no gene match: 8. The CDR3 protein is CASSNGRGLNEQFF. CDR3 nucleotide sequence: TGCGCCAGCAGCAACGGCAGGGGGTTGAATGAGCAGTTCTTC.

This sequence joins TRBV27 and TRBJ2-1; D might be TRBD1 (5 bases). Per the germline V gene, CDR1 is MNHEY and CDR2 is SMNVEV (reference sequence). V lost 5 bases and J 0 bases, leaving 14 bases between the germline ends. The CDR3 is made up of 16 amino acids. The CDR3 DNA reads TGTGCCAGCAGTGACTCCAGGGTCTTCTCCTACAATGAGCAGTTCTTC. This encodes CASSDSRVFSYNEQFF.

The chain has TRBV7-2 and TRBJ1-5; D call uncertain. Trimming took 4 bases from V and 3 from J, leaving 10 bases between them. There are 14 residues in the CDR3. Germline-derived CDR1 and CDR2 are SGHTA and FQGNSA. The CDR3 DNA reads TGTGCCAGCAGCTCGAACAGTGTCAATCAGCCCCAGCATTTT. Translated, it gives CASSSNSVNQPQHF. Full variable domain (rest looked up from reference TRBV7-2 and TRBJ1-5): GAGVSQSPSNKVTEKGKDVELRCDPISGHTALYWYRQSLGQGLEFLIYFQGNSAPDKSGLPSDRFSAERTGGSVSTLTIQRTQQEDSAVYLCASSSNSVNQPQHFGDGTRLSIL.

The chain links TRBV27 to TRBJ2-3, with 8 bases aligning to TRBD1. The CDR3 contains 16 residues. CDR1 MNHEY and CDR2 SMNVEV come from the germline V gene (reference sequence). The V and J ends lost 5 bases and 3 bases, in that order; junction bases with no gene match: 10. The CDR3 DNA follows: TGTGCCAGCAGTGCGAGGCAGGGGGCAGGAACAGATACGCAGTATTTT. Translation: CASSARQGAGTDTQYF.

V is TRBV7-2 and J is TRBJ2-7; D gene ambiguous. V lost 2 bases to trimming and J lost 4 bases, with 15 bases between them. The CDR3 loop spans 15 amino acids. CDR1 is SGHTA and CDR2 is FQGNSA in the germline V gene. CDR3 region: CASSLILLGQYEQYF. In DNA, the CDR3 is TGTGCCAGCAGCTTAATTTTGCTTGGGCAGTACGAGCAGTACTTC.

This CDR3 is CATTLSGNTEAFF. DNA of the CDR3: TGTGCCACCACGCTGTCCGGGAACACTGAAGCTTTCTTT. The rearrangement joins TRBV4-2 to TRBJ1-1; D not certain. There are 13 residues in the CDR3. V lost 10 bases and J 1 base, leaving 13 bases between the germline ends. CDR1 LGHNA and CDR2 YNFKEQ come from the germline V gene.

A few counts support this clone. The rearrangement uses TRBV7-8 and TRBJ1-3; a weak D match, TRBD1 (6 bases). This CDR3 comprises 14 residues. Germline V lookup: CDR1 SGHVS, CDR2 FQNEAQ. The V end was cut by 5 bases, the J end by 1 base, with 9 bases between. CDR3 sequence reads: CASSPRGSGNTIYF. The CDR3 DNA follows: TGTGCCAGCAGCCCCAGGGGTTCTGGAAACACCATATATTTT.

V gene TRBV6-2 or TRBV6-3 combines with J gene TRBJ1-2, with unresolved D. V was trimmed by 6 bases and J by 5 bases, leaving 10 bases between them. CDR1 and CDR2 (germline): MNHEY, SVGEGT. The CDR3 loop spans 12 amino acids. The DNA of the CDR3 is TGTGCCAGCAGCCGCGGAGGGTATGGCTACACCTTC. It translates to CASSRGGYGYTF.